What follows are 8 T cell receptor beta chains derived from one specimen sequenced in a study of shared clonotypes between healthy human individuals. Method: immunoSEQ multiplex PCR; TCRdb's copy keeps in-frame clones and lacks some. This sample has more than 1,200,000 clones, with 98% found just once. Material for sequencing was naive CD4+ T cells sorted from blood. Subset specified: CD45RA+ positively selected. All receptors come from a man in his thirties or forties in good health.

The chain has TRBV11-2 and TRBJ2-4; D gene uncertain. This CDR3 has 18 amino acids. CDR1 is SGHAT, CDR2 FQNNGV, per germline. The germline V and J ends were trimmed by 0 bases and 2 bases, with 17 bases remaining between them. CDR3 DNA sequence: TGTGCCAGCAGCTTAGATATACGTCCCAGGTCAACCAAAAACATTCAGTACTTC. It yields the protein CASSLDIRPRSTKNIQYF.

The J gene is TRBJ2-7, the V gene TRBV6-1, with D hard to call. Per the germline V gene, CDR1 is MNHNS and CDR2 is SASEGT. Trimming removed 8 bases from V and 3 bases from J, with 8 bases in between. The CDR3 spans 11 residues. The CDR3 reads CASLDIYEQYF. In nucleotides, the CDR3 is TGTGCCAGCCTTGACATCTACGAGCAGTACTTC.

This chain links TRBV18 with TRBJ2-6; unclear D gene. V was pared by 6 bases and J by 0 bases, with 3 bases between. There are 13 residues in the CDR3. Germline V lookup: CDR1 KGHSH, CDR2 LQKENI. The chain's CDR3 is CASSFSGANVLTF. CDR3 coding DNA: TGTGCCAGCTCTTTCTCTGGGGCCAACGTCCTGACTTTC.

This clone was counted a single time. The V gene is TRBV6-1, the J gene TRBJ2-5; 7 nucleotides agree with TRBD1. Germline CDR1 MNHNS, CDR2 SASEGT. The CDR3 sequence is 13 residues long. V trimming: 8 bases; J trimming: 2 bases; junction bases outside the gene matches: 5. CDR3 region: CASGTVGQETQYF. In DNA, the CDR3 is TGTGCCAGCGGGACAGTGGGACAAGAGACCCAGTACTTC.

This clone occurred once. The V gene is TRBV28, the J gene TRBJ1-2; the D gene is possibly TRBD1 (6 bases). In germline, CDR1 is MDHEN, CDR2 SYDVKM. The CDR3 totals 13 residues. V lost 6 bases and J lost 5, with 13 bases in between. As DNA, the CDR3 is TGTGCCAGCAGGCACGGGGGCGGGTATGGCTACACCTTC. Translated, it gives CASRHGGGYGYTF.

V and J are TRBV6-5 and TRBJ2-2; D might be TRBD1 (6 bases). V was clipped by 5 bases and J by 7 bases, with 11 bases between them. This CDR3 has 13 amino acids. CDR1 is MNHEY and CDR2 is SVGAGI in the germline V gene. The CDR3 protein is CASSLTGNGELFF. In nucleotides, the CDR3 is TGTGCCAGCAGTCTTACAGGGAACGGGGAGCTGTTTTTT.

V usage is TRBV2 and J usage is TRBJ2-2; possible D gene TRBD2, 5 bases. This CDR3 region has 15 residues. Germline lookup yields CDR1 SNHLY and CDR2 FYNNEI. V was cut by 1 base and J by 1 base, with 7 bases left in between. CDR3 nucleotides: TGTGCCAGCAGTGAAGGAGGGCAGAACACCGGGGAGCTGTTTTTT. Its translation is CASSEGGQNTGELFF.

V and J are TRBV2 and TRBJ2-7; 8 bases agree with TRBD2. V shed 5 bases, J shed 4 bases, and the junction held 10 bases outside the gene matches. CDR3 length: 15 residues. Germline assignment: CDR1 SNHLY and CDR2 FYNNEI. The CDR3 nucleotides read TGTGCCAGCAGTCAGAGCGGGAGATCTTCATACGAGCAGTACTTC. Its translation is CASSQSGRSSYEQYF.